The next 32 T cell receptor beta chains were all read from a single sample in a study of T cell repertoires in cytomegalovirus infection. TCRdb passed the reads through MiXCR, listing each CDR3 protein once. The sample holds fewer than 350,000 distinct CDR3 sequences, 9% to 9.5% seen once. The sequenced material came from PBMCs. These receptors all stem from a human donor in good health (CMV status not recorded). Some clones in this sample may be carry-over from other donors' samples.

The chain links TRBV4-3 to TRBJ2-7, with a weak D call TRBD1 (5 bases). V was trimmed by 0 bases and J by 2 bases, leaving 17 bases between them. CDR3 length equals 17 residues. Germline CDR1 LGHNA, CDR2 YSLEER. The CDR3 DNA follows: TGCGCCAGCAGCCAAGAAAAGGCAGGGCCTGTCGCCTACGAGCAGTACTTC. This gives the protein CASSQEKAGPVAYEQYF.

This clonotype was counted between two and nine times. The chain employs TRBV19 and TRBJ2-1; D may be TRBD1 (6 bases). Germline loops: CDR1 LNHDA, CDR2 SQIVND (reference sequence). The CDR3 extends over 15 amino acids. V was cut by 4 bases and J by 7 bases, with 17 bases left in between. The CDR3 loop reads CASSTDSAGWNEQFF. The CDR3, as DNA: TGTGCCAGTAGTACGGACAGTGCCGGATGGAATGAGCAGTTCTTC. Looking up the rest from reference TRBV19 and TRBJ2-1 gives the full variable domain: DGGITQSPKYLFRKEGQNVTLSCEQNLNHDAMYWYRQDPGQGLRLIYYSQIVNDFQKGDIAEGYSVSREKKESFPLTVTSAQKNPTAFYLCASSTDSAGWNEQFFGPGTRLTVL.

This clonotype was seen more than once but under ten times. The chain is built from TRBV4-2 and TRBJ2-1, with D perhaps given as TRBD1 or TRBD2 (5 bases each). With 1 base removed from V and 8 bases from J, the gap between germline ends came to 21 bases. This CDR3 spans 17 amino acids. The germline V gene encodes CDR1 LGHNA and CDR2 YNFKEQ. CDR3 amino acids: CASSQGVGGKGSHEQFF. CDR3 coding DNA: TGTGCCAGCAGCCAAGGTGTTGGGGGAAAAGGGAGCCATGAGCAGTTCTTC.

Only a few counts were recorded for this clonotype. A much larger clonotype is one base distant, so this may be a read error. The CDR3 reads CASSWMNTEAFF. The CDR3 DNA sequence: TGTGCCAGCAGCTGGATGAACACTGAAGCTTTCTTT. The V call is TRBV7-4, the J call TRBJ1-1; no definite D call. V shed 4 bases and J shed 0 bases, with 3 bases lying between them. Per the germline V gene, CDR1 is SGHVT and CDR2 is SQSDAQ. The CDR3 totals 12 residues.

This clonotype occurred many times. The chain links TRBV7-2 to TRBJ1-4; 8 bases match TRBD1. The CDR3 totals 15 residues. CDR1 is SGHTA, CDR2 FQGNSA, per germline. The V and J ends lost 3 bases and 6 bases, in that order; junction bases with no gene match: 6. CDR3 sequence: CASSFDRGRDEKLFF. CDR3 in DNA: TGTGCCAGCAGCTTCGACAGGGGAAGGGATGAAAAACTGTTTTTT.

Ten or more counts support this clonotype. This chain links TRBV12-5 with TRBJ2-7; D possibly corresponds to TRBD2 (6 bases). Between the trimmed V and J ends, which lost 2 bases and 3 bases, there was a span of 17 bases. CDR1 is LGHNT, CDR2 FRNRAP, per germline. The CDR3 has 16 amino acids. This chain's CDR3 is CASGLSGLAPYYEQYF. CDR3 nucleotides: TGTGCTAGTGGTTTGTCGGGGCTAGCGCCGTACTACGAGCAGTACTTC.

This clonotype was counted at least ten times. The rearrangement joins TRBV6-1 to TRBJ2-5; 7 bases agree with TRBD1. This CDR3 contains 14 residues. Germline V CDR1 and CDR2: MNHNS, SASEGT. J lost 3 bases, V lost 8 bases, and 9 bases had no gene match. As DNA, the CDR3 is TGTGCCAGCGAATCCGGGACAGTAAAAGAGACCCAGTACTTC. It yields the protein CASESGTVKETQYF.

The chain uses TRBV19 and TRBJ1-5, with TRBD1 matching 7 bases. This CDR3 is built from 14 residues. Trimming removed 4 bases from V and 3 bases from J; junction bases left unmatched: 3. Germline V gene sequence: CDR1 LNHDA, CDR2 SQIVND (reference sequence). CDR3 bases: TGTGCCAGTAGTACGGACAGGAACAATCAGCCCCAGCATTTT. Residues: CASSTDRNNQPQHF.

This clonotype was observed a few times. The chain links TRBV19 to TRBJ2-3, with TRBD2 identical over 8 bases. Germline assignment: CDR1 LNHDA and CDR2 SQIVND (reference sequence). After removal of 2 bases from V and 3 bases from J, the junction contained 4 bases not matched to a gene. CDR3 length: 15 amino acids. The CDR3 loop reads CASSISGGTTDTQYF. The CDR3 coding sequence is TGTGCCAGTAGTATATCGGGAGGGACTACAGATACGCAGTATTTT.

The chain joins TRBV19 to TRBJ2-2; possible D gene TRBD2, 6 bases. This CDR3 comprises 12 residues. The germline gives CDR1 LNHDA, CDR2 SQIVND (reference sequence). Deletions cut 6 bases from V and 6 bases from J, with 8 bases between. The CDR3 sequence: CASSRGSGELFF. CDR3 in DNA: TGTGCCAGTAGCCGGGGGTCCGGGGAGCTGTTTTTT.

The chain combines TRBV5-4 with TRBJ2-1; 7 nucleotides line up with TRBD2. The CDR3 is 13 amino acids. Germline loops: CDR1 SGHNT, CDR2 YYREEE (reference sequence). After removal of 4 bases from V and 5 bases from J, the junction contained 3 bases not matched to a gene. CDR3: CASSMGLHNEQFF. CDR3 in DNA: TGTGCCAGCAGCATGGGACTACACAATGAGCAGTTCTTC.

This clonotype was picked up a small number of times. CDR3 sequence reads: CATLAGGFNTGELFF. In nucleotides, the CDR3 is TGTGCCACGTTAGCGGGGGGCTTTAACACCGGGGAGCTGTTTTTT. V and J are TRBV10-3 and TRBJ2-2; TRBD2 aligns across 10 bases. Looked up from germline, CDR1 is ENHRY and CDR2 is SYGVKD. The V and J ends lost 10 bases and 2 bases, in that order; junction bases with no gene match: 7. This CDR3 has 15 amino acids.

This clonotype came up many times. The chain links TRBV7-8 to TRBJ2-3, with a possible D match to TRBD2 (8 bases). Looked up from germline, CDR1 is SGHVS and CDR2 is FQNEAQ. The CDR3 spans 18 residues. V lost 5 bases and J lost 4, with 25 bases in between. Here the CDR3 reads CASSVWGRGREVPDTQYF. The CDR3 DNA follows: TGTGCCAGCAGCGTATGGGGGAGGGGGCGGGAGGTCCCAGATACGCAGTATTTT.

This clonotype was recorded at least ten times. This chain links TRBV7-9 with TRBJ2-7; 8 bases agree with TRBD2. Germline V gives CDR1 SEHNR, CDR2 FQNEAQ (reference sequence). V was pared by 4 bases and J by 3 bases, with 11 bases of the junction left unmatched. The CDR3 has 16 amino acids. The CDR3 sequence: CASSSRVSGAYYEQYF. The DNA for the CDR3 is TGTGCCAGCAGCTCCCGGGTTAGCGGGGCTTACTACGAGCAGTACTTC. The whole variable domain, filled in from reference TRBV7-9 and TRBJ2-7, reads DTGVSQNPRHKITKRGQNVTFRCDPISEHNRLYWYRQTLGQGPEFLTYFQNEAQLEKSRLLSDRFSAERPKGSFSTLEIQRTEQGDSAMYLCASSSRVSGAYYEQYFGPGTRLTVT.

There are many counts of this clonotype. This chain links TRBV18 with TRBJ2-7; TRBD2 agrees at 8 bases. This CDR3 contains 17 residues. Per germline, CDR1 KGHSH and CDR2 LQKENI. The junction had 14 bases not matched to a gene; V was cut back by 0 bases and J by 7 bases. The CDR3 coding sequence is TGTGCCAGCTCACCACCATACAGGGAGCGGGAGTTAAAAGAGCAGTACTTC. Translated, it gives CASSPPYRERELKEQYF.

This chain connects TRBV6-2 or TRBV6-3 to TRBJ2-1; 8 bases map to TRBD2. This CDR3 is built from 15 residues. CDR1 is MNHEY, CDR2 SVGEGT, per germline. The V and J ends lost 3 bases and 14 bases, in that order; junction bases with no gene match: 15. The CDR3 DNA reads as TGTGCCAGCAGTTATACTACTAGCGGCCCCCCGGGGGAGTTCTTC. The encoded protein is CASSYTTSGPPGEFF.

This clonotype was detected ten times or more. V and J are TRBV15 and TRBJ2-1; either TRBD1 or TRBD2 may supply D (5 bases each). The CDR3 is 16 residues long. Trimming cost V 1 base and J 1 base, with 11 bases left between them. CDR1 is LNHNV and CDR2 is YYDKDF in the germline V gene (reference sequence). CDR3 protein: CATSRGGAGSYNEQFF. CDR3 DNA: TGTGCCACCAGCAGAGGAGGGGCAGGGTCCTACAATGAGCAGTTCTTC.

This clonotype occurred many times. The chain combines TRBV6-2 or TRBV6-3 with TRBJ1-1; D not resolved. Trimming removed 6 bases from V and 4 bases from J, with 9 bases in between. CDR1 and CDR2 from the germline V gene are MNHEY and SVGEGT. CDR3 length: 12 amino acids. The CDR3 here is CASRDVATEAFF. In DNA form, the CDR3 reads TGTGCCAGCAGGGATGTGGCCACTGAAGCTTTCTTT.

The chain couples TRBV20-1 to TRBJ1-1, with TRBD1 as a possible D gene (5 bases). The ends were cut back, 2 bases at V and 7 bases at J, with 20 bases in the middle. The germline CDR1 and CDR2 sequences are DFQATT and SNEGSKA (reference sequence). The CDR3 is 15 amino acids. CDR3: CSARPTGGAGREAFF. The CDR3 nucleotides are TGCAGTGCTAGACCCACCGGGGGAGCGGGGCGTGAAGCTTTCTTT.

V usage is TRBV20-1 and J usage is TRBJ2-3; D gene uncertain. The CDR3 consists of 10 residues. Looked up from germline, CDR1 is DFQATT and CDR2 is SNEGSKA (reference sequence). V gave up 5 bases and J gave up 10 bases, with 10 bases separating them. This CDR3 reads CSAPLRSQYF. The CDR3 nucleotides are TGCAGTGCTCCTTTGCGGTCGCAGTATTTT.

The chain is built from TRBV19 and TRBJ2-2; D is uncertain. CDR1 is LNHDA, CDR2 SQIVND, per germline (reference sequence). This CDR3 is 12 amino acids long. V was cut by 11 bases and J by 4 bases, with 11 bases left in between. CDR3 DNA sequence: TGTGCCTTCTCGGACGGCACCGGGGAGCTGTTTTTT. It encodes CAFSDGTGELFF. Complete variable domain (other parts from reference TRBV19 and TRBJ2-2): DGGITQSPKYLFRKEGQNVTLSCEQNLNHDAMYWYRQDPGQGLRLIYYSQIVNDFQKGDIAEGYSVSREKKESFPLTVTSAQKNPTAFYLCAFSDGTGELFFGEGSRLTVL.

This clonotype was seen repeatedly, ten times or more. The genes are TRBV15 and TRBJ2-7; D is unresolved. The germline V gene has CDR1 LNHNV and CDR2 YYDKDF (reference sequence). The CDR3 totals 14 residues. The V end was cut by 1 base, the J end by 1 base, with 8 bases between. The CDR3 region has the DNA TGTGCCACCAGCAGAGGTGGAGATTCCTACGAGCAGTACTTC. Translating it yields CATSRGGDSYEQYF.

This clonotype turned up a few times. The chain couples TRBV7-8 to TRBJ2-2, with 8 bases matching TRBD2. The CDR3 extends over 19 amino acids. Trimming removed 1 base from V and 3 bases from J; junction bases left unmatched: 13. Germline assignment: CDR1 SGHVS and CDR2 FQNEAQ. The CDR3 nucleotides are TGTGCCAGCAGCTTAGACGTGGGCTCAGCGGGAGCGGACACCGGGGAGCTGTTTTTT. Amino acids: CASSLDVGSAGADTGELFF.

The sample holds many counts of this clonotype. The chain's CDR3 is CASSLIVGLGMNTEAFF. The CDR3 nucleotides read TGTGCCAGCAGCTTAATAGTCGGGCTCGGCATGAACACTGAAGCTTTCTTT. This chain joins TRBV7-6 and TRBJ1-1; the D is unclear. Germline assignment: CDR1 SGHVS and CDR2 FNYEAQ. The CDR3 totals 17 residues. Trimming left V 2 bases short and J 0 bases short, with 16 bases between.

This clonotype was seen more than once but under ten times. The chain links TRBV15 to TRBJ2-7; D may be TRBD2 (5 bases). This CDR3 comprises 17 residues. The V gene lost 1 base and the J gene lost 1 base, with 17 bases spanning the gap. The germline gives CDR1 LNHNV, CDR2 YYDKDF (reference sequence). CDR3 DNA sequence: TGTGCCACCAGCAGAGGAAGTAGCGCACGAAATTCCTACGAGCAGTACTTC. Amino acids: CATSRGSSARNSYEQYF. Using reference TRBV15 and TRBJ2-7 for the parts outside the CDR3, the full variable domain is DAMVIQNPRYQVTQFGKPVTLSCSQTLNHNVMYWYQQKSSQAPKLLFHYYDKDFNNEADTPDNFQSRRPNTSFCFLDIRSPGLGDTAMYLCATSRGSSARNSYEQYFGPGTRLTVT.

V gene TRBV6-5 combines with J gene TRBJ2-7, with D perhaps TRBD1 (5 bases). Germline V lookup: CDR1 MNHEY, CDR2 SVGAGI. The germline V and J ends were trimmed by 2 bases and 4 bases, with 21 bases remaining between them. This CDR3 has 17 residues. The DNA of the CDR3 is TGTGCCAGCAGTTACCTACCCCCCAGGGCCTTGGGGTACGAGCAGTACTTC. It translates to CASSYLPPRALGYEQYF.

This clonotype appeared many times. V is TRBV28 and J is TRBJ1-1, with D possibly being TRBD1 (6 bases). V was shortened by 4 bases and J by 3 bases, with 18 bases between the two germline ends. Germline assignment: CDR1 MDHEN and CDR2 SYDVKM. CDR3 length equals 16 residues. CDR3 region: CASSYNRVVGDTEAFF. The DNA for the CDR3 is TGTGCCAGCAGTTACAACAGGGTAGTCGGGGACACTGAAGCTTTCTTT.

There are a few counts of this clonotype. V usage is TRBV19 and J usage is TRBJ1-1, with no clear D. V was cut by 7 bases and J by 4 bases, with 16 bases left in between. The CDR3 runs to 14 residues. CDR1 LNHDA and CDR2 SQIVND come from the germline V gene (reference sequence). The DNA for the CDR3 is TGTGCCAGTATCCCCCACCCAGCGAGCACTGAAGCTTTCTTT. It translates to CASIPHPASTEAFF.

This chain links TRBV12-3 or TRBV12-4 with TRBJ1-4; D remains unclear. CDR3 length: 15 residues. V shed 4 bases and J shed 6 bases, with 15 bases lying between them. CDR3: CASSSIPGGDEKLFF. Written as DNA, the CDR3 is TGTGCCAGCAGTTCCATCCCGGGAGGAGATGAAAAACTGTTTTTT.

This clonotype was counted ten times or more. The chain employs TRBV28 and TRBJ1-4, with 9 bases that match TRBD1. Trimming took 9 bases from V and 0 from J; bases not matched to a gene: 8. The germline V gene encodes CDR1 MDHEN and CDR2 SYDVKM. CDR3 length: 16 amino acids. This CDR3 reads CASSGTGPATNEKLFF. CDR3 coding DNA: TGTGCCAGTTCCGGGACAGGGCCTGCAACTAATGAAAAACTGTTTTTT.

The chain uses TRBV5-1 and TRBJ2-3, with unresolved D. CDR1 SGHRS and CDR2 YFSETQ come from the germline V gene. V was pared by 1 base and J by 2 bases, with 11 bases between. CDR3 length equals 15 residues. The CDR3 bases are TGCGCCAGCAGCTTGCTGCCGCTCTCCACAGATACGCAGTATTTT. This sequence encodes CASSLLPLSTDTQYF. Filled out from reference TRBV5-1 and TRBJ2-3, the complete variable domain reads KAGVTQTPRYLIKTRGQQVTLSCSPISGHRSVSWYQQTPGQGLQFLFEYFSETQRNKGNFPGRFSGRQFSNSRSEMNVSTLELGDSALYLCASSLLPLSTDTQYFGPGTRLTVL.

This clonotype was detected many times. V and J are TRBV7-6 and TRBJ2-7; TRBD2 matches at 7 bases. This CDR3 spans 16 amino acids. The germline V gene encodes CDR1 SGHVS and CDR2 FNYEAQ. After removal of 5 bases from V and 3 bases from J, the junction contained 13 bases not matched to a gene. The CDR3: CASSPSAGRGNYEQYF. DNA of the CDR3: TGTGCCAGCAGCCCGAGTGCGGGGCGGGGGAACTACGAGCAGTACTTC.